The 10 T cell receptor beta chains given below trace back to one sample, sequenced in a study of T cells in Graves' hyperthyroidism and ophthalmopathy. RNA transcripts gave rise to amplified TCR beta CDR3 regions. Primed by the HTBI set, a first-round RT-PCR was run on the TCR CDR3. TCRdb itself ran the multiplex PCR reads through MiXCR, one entry per CDR3 protein. This sample has around 440,000 distinct CDR3 sequences, with approximately 14% found just once. The sample comprised blood. The receptors stem from a woman aged 18-35 years with Graves' hyperthyroidism.

About this clonotype itself: The junction does not match germline at one end; this may be a read error. The rearrangement uses TRBV7-9 and TRBJ1-4; D uncertain. Germline V gene sequence: CDR1 SEHNR, CDR2 FQNEAQ (reference sequence). The CDR3 runs 14 residues. The CDR3 spells CAGSLGLANEKLFF. The CDR3 nucleotides read TGTGCCGGCAGCTTGGGGTTAGCTAATGAAAAACTGTTTTTT.

This clonotype was detected many times. The rearrangement links TRBV20-1 to TRBJ1-2; D ambiguous. Germline V gene lookup returns CDR1 DFQATT and CDR2 SNEGSKA (reference sequence). V lost 2 bases and J 1 base, leaving 5 bases between the germline ends. The CDR3 contains 12 residues. The CDR3 region is CSARQHNYGYTF. The CDR3 DNA reads TGCAGTGCTAGACAGCATAACTATGGCTACACCTTC.

This clonotype appeared many times. The V and J genes are TRBV27 and TRBJ2-7, with TRBD1 matching 9 bases. Looked up from germline, CDR1 is MNHEY and CDR2 is SMNVEV (reference sequence). V dropped 5 bases and J dropped 3; count of bases not matched to a gene: 8. There are 15 residues in the CDR3. CDR3 protein: CASSLDRGNFYEQYF. For the CDR3, the DNA is TGTGCCAGCAGTCTCGACAGGGGGAATTTCTACGAGCAGTACTTC.

This clonotype has a count of ten or more. V and J are TRBV12-3 or TRBV12-4 and TRBJ1-5, with TRBD1 as a possible D gene (6 bases). V was shortened by 6 bases and J by 0 bases, with 15 bases between the two germline ends. The CDR3 totals 16 residues. CDR3 region: CASSKRGANSNQPQHF. CDR3 nucleotide sequence: TGTGCCAGCAGCAAACGGGGGGCGAATAGCAATCAGCCCCAGCATTTT.

This clonotype was picked up a small number of times. Here the CDR3 DNA reads TGTGCCAGCAGTAGGCTCCACTCCTACGAGCAGTACTTC. It codes for CASSRLHSYEQYF. The chain is built from TRBV6-1 and TRBJ2-7; D gene uncertain. V was clipped by 5 bases and J by 0 bases, with 8 bases between them. Germline loops: CDR1 MNHNS, CDR2 SASEGT. The CDR3 extends over 13 amino acids.

The J gene is TRBJ2-1, the V gene TRBV10-3; D gene unclear. The CDR3 contains 12 residues. CDR1 and CDR2 from the germline V gene are ENHRY and SYGVKD. Between the trimmed V and J ends, which lost 6 bases and 9 bases, there was a span of 12 bases. The CDR3 region is CAIRPAGGEQFF. CDR3 DNA: TGTGCCATCAGACCGGCCGGCGGTGAGCAGTTCTTC.

This clonotype was found many times. The chain recombines TRBV27 with TRBJ2-7; TRBD1 matches 9 bases. This CDR3 region has 14 residues. Looked up from germline, CDR1 is MNHEY and CDR2 is SMNVEV (reference sequence). V gave up 6 bases and J gave up 2 bases; unmatched junction bases: 5. The CDR3 DNA sequence: TGTGCCAGCAGCGCCGGGACAGGGACCTACGAGCAGTACTTC. It translates to CASSAGTGTYEQYF.

The chain employs TRBV7-8 and TRBJ2-7; 7 bases are a match to TRBD2. Trimming removed 5 bases from V and 0 bases from J; junction bases left unmatched: 7. This CDR3 is 15 amino acids long. The germline V gene encodes CDR1 SGHVS and CDR2 FQNEAQ. This CDR3 is CASSGRAGSSYEQYF. The CDR3 DNA sequence: TGTGCCAGCAGCGGCCGAGCGGGGAGCTCCTACGAGCAGTACTTC.

In this sample, this clonotype turned up many times. The gene calls are TRBV11-2 and TRBJ2-3; no definite D call. With 0 bases removed from V and 4 bases from J, the gap between germline ends came to 8 bases. Germline loops: CDR1 SGHAT, CDR2 FQNNGV. The CDR3 is 14 residues long. CDR3 residues: CASSLDRWADTQYF. The CDR3 coding sequence is TGTGCCAGCAGCTTAGACCGGTGGGCAGATACGCAGTATTTT. Variable domain in full (rest from reference TRBV11-2 and TRBJ2-3): EAGVAQSPRYKIIEKRQSVAFWCNPISGHATLYWYQQILGQGPKLLIQFQNNGVVDDSQLPKDRFSAERLKGVDSTLKIQPAKLEDSAVYLCASSLDRWADTQYFGPGTRLTVL.

The J gene is TRBJ2-7, the V gene TRBV18, with unresolved D. The V gene lost 1 base and the J gene lost 7 bases, with 8 bases spanning the gap. Germline V gene sequence: CDR1 KGHSH, CDR2 LQKENI. The CDR3 covers 12 residues. The DNA of the CDR3 is TGTGCCAGCTCACCACGAGATAGGGAGCAGTACTTC. This gives the protein CASSPRDREQYF. Full variable domain (remainder filled in from reference TRBV18 and TRBJ2-7): NAGVMQNPRHLVRRRGQEARLRCSPMKGHSHVYWYRQLPEEGLKFMVYLQKENIIDESGMPKERFSAEFPKEGPSILRIQQVVRGDSAAYFCASSPRDREQYFGPGTRLTVT.